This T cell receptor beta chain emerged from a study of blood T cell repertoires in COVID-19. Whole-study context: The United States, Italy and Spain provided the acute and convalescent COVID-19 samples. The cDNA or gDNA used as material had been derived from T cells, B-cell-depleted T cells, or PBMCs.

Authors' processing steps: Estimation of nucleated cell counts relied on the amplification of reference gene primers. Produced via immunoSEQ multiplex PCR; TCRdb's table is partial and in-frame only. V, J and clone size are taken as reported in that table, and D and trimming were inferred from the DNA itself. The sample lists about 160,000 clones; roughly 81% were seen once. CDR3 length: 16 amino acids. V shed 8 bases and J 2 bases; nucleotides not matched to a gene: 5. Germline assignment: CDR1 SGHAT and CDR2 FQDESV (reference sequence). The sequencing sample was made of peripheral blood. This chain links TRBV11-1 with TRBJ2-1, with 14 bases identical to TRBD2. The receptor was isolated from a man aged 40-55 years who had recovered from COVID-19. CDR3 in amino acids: CASGTSGRGTYNEQFF. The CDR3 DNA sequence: TGTGCCAGCGGGACTAGCGGGAGAGGTACCTACAATGAGCAGTTCTTC.